One sample yielded the 23 T cell receptor beta chains listed below, sequenced in a study of CD8+ T cells in alopecia areata. In each case, RNA was isolated and then reverse transcribed into cDNA as the sequencing template. TCRdb keeps only in-frame clones here, not all; method: immunoSEQ multiplex PCR. The sample has 100,000 to 150,000 clones; over 60% are singletons. Specimen: CD4+ T cells sorted from blood. Receptors originate from a human donor in good health.

The table lists this clone with a few counts. Other DNA sequences in the same sample also yield this CDR3. The chain has TRBV5-1 and TRBJ2-7; 8 bases match TRBD1. CDR1 and CDR2 from the germline V gene are SGHRS and YFSETQ. Losses at the gene ends were 0 bases for V and 3 bases for J; bases not matched to a gene: 2. The CDR3 totals 14 residues. In DNA, the CDR3 is TGCGCCAGCAGCTTGGGACAGGGGCTCTACGAGCAGTACTTC. Amino acids: CASSLGQGLYEQYF.

This clone was counted a few times. The chain is built from TRBV19 and TRBJ1-2; no firm D call. This CDR3 comprises 13 residues. With 3 bases removed from V and 9 bases from J, the gap between germline ends came to 14 bases. The germline V gene encodes CDR1 LNHDA and CDR2 SQIVND (reference sequence). The DNA of the CDR3 is TGTGCCAGTAGTATGCTCAGAGGTCTTCGCTACACCTTC. As protein: CASSMLRGLRYTF.

The chain has TRBV15 and TRBJ2-7, with 8 bases that match TRBD2. CDR3 length: 15 amino acids. The germline V gene encodes CDR1 LNHNV and CDR2 YYDKDF (reference sequence). Trimming took 4 bases from V and 2 from J; bases not matched to a gene: 7. The CDR3 bases are TGTGCCACCAGCAAACAAGCGGGGGCAGCCTACGAGCAGTACTTC. Its translation: CATSKQAGAAYEQYF.

The V call is TRBV4-2, the J call TRBJ2-3; D gene ambiguous. CDR3 length: 13 amino acids. The V end was cut by 3 bases, the J end by 4 bases, with 8 bases between. Germline CDR1 reads LGHNA; CDR2 reads YNFKEQ. This chain's CDR3 is CASSQESADTQYF. The CDR3 DNA follows: TGTGCCAGCAGCCAGGAATCGGCAGATACGCAGTATTTT.

In DNA, the CDR3 is TGCAGTGGTTTGGACAGGGGCGCTGGAAACACCATATATTTT. Translation: CSGLDRGAGNTIYF. V gene TRBV29-1 combines with J gene TRBJ1-3; 9 nucleotides line up with TRBD1. Germline V gene data show CDR1 as SQVTM and CDR2 as ANQGSEA. The CDR3 has 14 amino acids.

The CDR3 nucleotides read TGCGCCAGCAGCTCGTACCATCAAGAGACCCAGTACTTC. Protein sequence: CASSSYHQETQYF. The chain uses TRBV5-1 and TRBJ2-5; D gene uncertain. Trimming left V 3 bases short and J 2 bases short, with 8 bases between. The CDR3 loop spans 13 amino acids. The germline V gene encodes CDR1 SGHRS and CDR2 YFSETQ.

The chain employs TRBV30 and TRBJ2-5; D gene uncertain. V lost 6 bases, J lost 11 bases, and 22 bases lay in between. The CDR3 runs 13 residues. Germline CDR1 is GTSNPN and CDR2 is SVGIG (reference sequence). CDR3 coding DNA: TGTGCCTGTAGACCTTTTGGGGTGGCGAAACAGTACTTC. It yields the protein CACRPFGVAKQYF.

Here the CDR3 reads CASSFTGGGYTF. CDR3 bases: TGTGCCAGCAGTTTTACAGGGGGTGGCTACACCTTC. The chain uses TRBV28 and TRBJ1-2; 8 bases are shared with TRBD1. The CDR3 loop spans 12 amino acids. V lost 3 bases, J lost 7 bases, and 1 base stayed unmatched. Germline CDR1 MDHEN, CDR2 SYDVKM.

V usage is TRBV12-5 and J usage is TRBJ2-7; 8 bases are shared with TRBD1. The CDR3 consists of 15 residues. CDR1 LGHNT and CDR2 FRNRAP come from the germline V gene. J lost 7 bases, V lost 4 bases, and 12 bases had no gene match. For the CDR3, the DNA is TGTGCTAGTGGTTCCAAGGGGCAGGGGGCGAGGGAGCAGTACTTC. This translates into CASGSKGQGAREQYF.

This clone was observed once. This rearrangement joins TRBV5-6 to TRBJ1-2, with D perhaps TRBD1 (6 bases). V dropped 0 bases and J dropped 3 bases, with 9 bases sitting between them. This CDR3 comprises 14 residues. Germline V CDR1 and CDR2: SGHDT, YYEEEE. The CDR3, as DNA: TGTGCCAGCAGCTTGGAGACAGGCCACTATGGCTACACCTTC. Its protein product is CASSLETGHYGYTF.

This clone came up once. The V call is TRBV29-1, the J call TRBJ1-1, with D unclear. Trimming took 6 bases from V and 0 from J, leaving 14 bases between them. Germline V lookup: CDR1 SQVTM, CDR2 ANQGSEA. The CDR3 runs to 14 residues. The CDR3 spells CSVARQVMNTEAFF. CDR3 DNA sequence: TGCAGCGTCGCTAGGCAGGTCATGAACACTGAAGCTTTCTTT.

As for this clone: Different DNA sequences within this sample yield the same CDR3. The V gene is TRBV2, the J gene TRBJ1-2; D remains ambiguous. The CDR3 is 11 amino acids. Per the germline V gene, CDR1 is SNHLY and CDR2 is FYNNEI. Deletions cut 5 bases from V and 0 bases from J, with 1 base between. The CDR3, as DNA: TGTGCCAGCAGTCCTAACTATGGCTACACCTTC. This translates into CASSPNYGYTF.

The chain uses TRBV7-2 and TRBJ2-1; D possibly corresponds to TRBD2 (5 bases). The length of the CDR3 is 15 residues. The ends were cut back, 1 base at V and 10 bases at J, with 17 bases in the middle. The germline V gene has CDR1 SGHTA and CDR2 FQGNSA. The CDR3 region has the DNA TGTGCCAGCAGCTTAGGGAGGTCCCGAAGGTACGAGCAGTTCTTC. This sequence encodes CASSLGRSRRYEQFF.

This clone was observed once. The chain is built from TRBV30 and TRBJ1-2; 7 nucleotides match TRBD1. Unmatched junction bases numbered 8, after V lost 3 bases and J lost 4 bases. CDR1 GTSNPN and CDR2 SVGIG come from the germline V gene (reference sequence). The CDR3 runs to 14 residues. The CDR3 region has the DNA TGTGCCTGGAGACATAGACAGGGTTCCTATGGCTACACCTTC. Translating it yields CAWRHRQGSYGYTF. The full variable domain, its missing parts supplied by reference TRBV30 and TRBJ1-2, is SQTIHQWPATLVQPVGSPLSLECTVEGTSNPNLYWYRQAAGRGLQLLFYSVGIGQISSEVPQNLSASRPQDRQFILSSKKLLLSDSGFYLCAWRHRQGSYGYTFGSGTRLTVV.

This clone was observed once. V and J are TRBV28 and TRBJ1-5, with D possibly matching TRBD1 (6 bases). There are 17 residues in the CDR3. Trimming left V 4 bases short and J 6 bases short, with 22 bases between. From germline, CDR1 is MDHEN and CDR2 SYDVKM. The CDR3 region is CASSSTGTRVEFQPQHF. CDR3 nucleotides: TGTGCCAGCAGTTCTACAGGGACGAGGGTGGAATTTCAGCCCCAGCATTTT.

The chain has TRBV4-2 and TRBJ1-1; possible D gene TRBD1, 5 bases. Looked up from germline, CDR1 is LGHNA and CDR2 is YNFKEQ. The CDR3 extends over 14 amino acids. With 2 bases removed from V and 3 bases from J, the gap between germline ends came to 10 bases. CDR3 nucleotide sequence: TGTGCCAGCAGCCAATTCCGGGGCGACACTGAAGCTTTCTTT. Amino acid sequence: CASSQFRGDTEAFF.

Note on this clone: Different DNA sequences within this sample yield the same CDR3. The CDR3 region is CAWSGDYEQYF. CDR3 nucleotides: TGTGCCTGGAGTGGAGACTACGAGCAGTACTTC. The chain links TRBV30 to TRBJ2-7; D not resolved. V lost 1 base and J 3 bases, leaving 4 bases between the germline ends. The CDR3 runs to 11 residues. Per the germline V gene, CDR1 is GTSNPN and CDR2 is SVGIG (reference sequence).

The V and J genes are TRBV2 and TRBJ1-6; D remains ambiguous. The CDR3 loop spans 14 amino acids. The germline CDR1 and CDR2 sequences are SNHLY and FYNNEI. V shed 10 bases and J shed 6 bases, with 16 bases lying between them. The CDR3 bases are TGTGCCACCAGGATTGACCTACCTAATTCACCCCTCCACTTT. Protein: CATRIDLPNSPLHF.

The gene calls are TRBV29-1 and TRBJ1-2, with 8 bases matching TRBD1. The CDR3 is 14 amino acids. CDR1 and CDR2 from the germline V gene are SQVTM and ANQGSEA. With V trimmed by 4 bases and J by 2 bases, 6 bases remained unmatched. CDR3 DNA: TGCAGCGTTGCCCCACGACAGGGGAACTATGGCTACACCTTC. Its translation is CSVAPRQGNYGYTF.

This clone turned up a few times. V usage is TRBV11-2 and J usage is TRBJ2-1; 7 nucleotides match TRBD1. J was trimmed by 7 bases and V by 3 bases; bases with no gene match: 0. Germline V gene sequence: CDR1 SGHAT, CDR2 FQNNGV. The CDR3 totals 12 residues. The CDR3 loop reads CASSFRGNEQFF. CDR3 nucleotide sequence: TGTGCCAGCAGCTTCAGGGGGAATGAGCAGTTCTTC.

The chain joins TRBV30 to TRBJ1-3; no firm D call. The germline V gene has CDR1 GTSNPN and CDR2 SVGIG (reference sequence). V was shortened by 0 bases and J by 0 bases, with 9 bases between the two germline ends. The CDR3 runs to 15 residues. The CDR3 sequence is CAWSVSPHSGNTIYF. The DNA of the CDR3 is TGTGCCTGGAGTGTTAGCCCGCACTCTGGAAACACCATATATTTT.

CDR3 sequence reads: CATTPRGDSYEQYF. CDR3 nucleotides: TGTGCCACCACCCCGCGGGGGGACTCCTACGAGCAGTACTTC. The chain has TRBV15 and TRBJ2-7; 8 bases are a match to TRBD2. Germline CDR1 and CDR2: LNHNV and YYDKDF (reference sequence). V was clipped by 7 bases and J by 0 bases; unmatched bases: 5. CDR3 size: 14 residues. Filled out from reference TRBV15 and TRBJ2-7, the complete variable domain reads DAMVIQNPRYQVTQFGKPVTLSCSQTLNHNVMYWYQQKSSQAPKLLFHYYDKDFNNEADTPDNFQSRRPNTSFCFLDIRSPGLGDTAMYLCATTPRGDSYEQYFGPGTRLTVT.

The J gene is TRBJ2-5, the V gene TRBV20-1, with D unclear. This CDR3 contains 11 residues. Germline CDR1 DFQATT, CDR2 SNEGSKA (reference sequence). V was pared by 0 bases and J by 6 bases, with 5 bases between. The CDR3 spells CSARDQKTQYF. CDR3 nucleotides: TGCAGTGCTAGAGATCAGAAGACCCAGTACTTC.